This passage covers 23 T cell receptor beta chains from one sample sequenced in a study of T-cell reconstitution after alpha-beta-depleted transplantation in children listed by TCRdb under 2016. The treatment or condition label corresponds to: allogeneic hematopoietic cell transplantation with graft depleted of TCRalphabeta T cells and CD19 B cells. Receptor libraries were prepared by PCR. Sequencing used an Illumina HiSeq 2500. TCR libraries were prepared with molecular barcoding, using unique molecular identifiers to normalize TCRbeta repertoire quantification. Using fastp trimming at Q25 and MiXCR clonotype assembly, TCRdb reanalyzed the public sequencing data and kept in-frame beta chains. Under each unique CDR3 protein, matching rows form one entry showing the most common genes and DNA. The sample contains about 1,000,000 distinct CDR3 sequences, around 30% of them found a single time. The ten largest clones represent roughly 27% of the sample.

The sample here was PBMCs, mostly from graft donor cells, taken 360 days after TCRalphabeta/CD19-depleted stem cell transplant. The receptor source for this set is a boy under three years old who had a stem cell transplant for SCID, so the T cells may come from the graft donor.

This clonotype was seen many times. The chain recombines TRBV29-1 with TRBJ2-7; the D gene is possibly TRBD1 (5 bases). The CDR3 is 11 residues long. V was clipped by 4 bases and J by 3 bases, with 7 bases between them. Germline values: CDR1 SQVTM, CDR2 ANQGSEA. CDR3 loop: CSVVQGYEQYF. For the CDR3, the DNA is TGCAGCGTTGTTCAGGGCTACGAGCAGTACTTC.

The J gene is TRBJ1-5, the V gene TRBV4-1; D remains ambiguous. Trimming pared 3 bases from V and 6 bases from J, leaving 12 bases between. Germline V lookup: CDR1 MGHRA, CDR2 YSYEKL. The CDR3 sequence is 14 residues long. This chain's CDR3 is CASSHYRGSQPQHF. The CDR3 DNA sequence: TGCGCCAGCAGCCACTACCGGGGAAGTCAGCCCCAGCATTTT.

The CDR3 bases are TGTGCCAGCAGTTTCGTGAGGGCCCCCCTCCACTTT. It is translated as CASSFVRAPLHF. The chain combines TRBV27 with TRBJ1-6; no definite D call. Trimming took 3 bases from V and 13 from J, leaving 10 bases between them. Germline CDR1 MNHEY, CDR2 SMNVEV (reference sequence). This CDR3 is built from 12 residues.

The count of this clonotype is one. The CDR3 sequence is CATRKELAGARGRSNEQFF. The CDR3 nucleotides read TGTGCCACCAGAAAAGAACTAGCGGGGGCCCGGGGACGGTCTAATGAGCAGTTCTTC. This chain uses TRBV15 with TRBJ2-1; TRBD2 matches 11 bases. Germline V gene lookup returns CDR1 LNHNV and CDR2 YYDKDF (reference sequence). V gave up 6 bases and J gave up 7 bases; unmatched junction bases: 20. The CDR3 spans 19 residues.

This clonotype was counted many times. The chain uses TRBV5-1 and TRBJ2-1; no definite D call. The CDR3 runs to 13 residues. The germline CDR1 and CDR2 sequences are SGHRS and YFSETQ. Trimming stripped 1 base from V and 9 bases from J, with 11 bases between. CDR3 coding DNA: TGCGCCAGCAGCTTGAATACGCGCGCTGAGCAGTTCTTC. Its protein product is CASSLNTRAEQFF.

Only a few counts were recorded for this clonotype. This rearrangement joins TRBV4-1 to TRBJ2-1; 9 bases align to TRBD2. Germline assignment: CDR1 MGHRA and CDR2 YSYEKL. This CDR3 region has 13 residues. V lost 4 bases and J lost 10; bases outside the gene matches: 5. CDR3 coding DNA: TGCGCCAGCAGCCTAATGCGGGGGGGCGAGCAGTTCTTC. As protein: CASSLMRGGEQFF.

As DNA, the CDR3 is TGTGCCAGCAGTTTACGACAGGGGCCGACATCACCCCTCCACTTT. This encodes CASSLRQGPTSPLHF. The chain combines TRBV28 with TRBJ1-6, with 8 bases fitting TRBD1. CDR1 is MDHEN and CDR2 is SYDVKM in the germline V gene. Unmatched junction bases numbered 7, after V lost 2 bases and J lost 10 bases. The CDR3 extends over 15 amino acids. The entire variable domain, with the rest obtained from reference TRBV28 and TRBJ1-6, is as follows: DVKVTQSSRYLVKRTGEKVFLECVQDMDHENMFWYRQDPGLGLRLIYFSYDVKMKEKGDIPEGYSVSREKKERFSLILESASTNQTSMYLCASSLRQGPTSPLHFGNGTRLTVT.

The rearrangement links TRBV4-1 to TRBJ2-3; tentative D call: TRBD1 (6 bases). Germline V gene data show CDR1 as MGHRA and CDR2 as YSYEKL. This CDR3 is built from 16 residues. The V and J ends lost 4 bases and 6 bases respectively, with 20 bases between them. In DNA, the CDR3 is TGCGCCAGCAGCCGCAGCCAGGGGCAGGGTAGTGATACGCAGTATTTT. Translated: CASSRSQGQGSDTQYF.

Only a few counts were recorded for this clonotype. The CDR3 spells CASSVSTDTEAFF. The CDR3 coding sequence is TGTGCCAGCAGCGTTTCCACCGACACTGAAGCTTTCTTT. This chain joins TRBV9 and TRBJ1-1; D gene ambiguous. CDR3 length: 13 residues. V was shortened by 2 bases and J by 3 bases, with 8 bases between the two germline ends. Per the germline V gene, CDR1 is SGDLS and CDR2 is YYNGEE.

Ten or more counts support this clonotype. V is TRBV28 and J is TRBJ1-2; D unresolved. The CDR3 runs 11 residues. The V end lost 3 bases, the J end lost 1 base, and 0 bases lay between the germline ends. Germline lookup yields CDR1 MDHEN and CDR2 SYDVKM. The CDR3 is CASSFNYGYTF. The CDR3 DNA follows: TGTGCCAGCAGTTTTAACTATGGCTACACCTTC.

The chain uses TRBV10-2 and TRBJ1-5, with a tentative D call TRBD1 (6 bases). Per the germline V gene, CDR1 is WSHSY and CDR2 is SAAADI. The CDR3 length is 17 residues. The germline V and J ends were trimmed by 3 bases and 2 bases, with 17 bases remaining between them. CDR3 sequence (DNA): TGCGCCAGCAGTGACCCCGGGGGGCAAGCAGGCAATCAGCCCCAGCATTTT. It is translated as CASSDPGGQAGNQPQHF.

The rearrangement joins TRBV6-2 or TRBV6-3 to TRBJ2-5; D remains unclear. The CDR3 consists of 12 residues. Germline CDR1 and CDR2: MNHEY and SVGEGT. Trimming removed 2 bases at V and 9 bases at J, with 10 bases between. CDR3 DNA sequence: TGTGCCAGCAGTTACCCATCTGTGGCCCAGTACTTC. Its protein is CASSYPSVAQYF.

This chain joins TRBV6-1 and TRBJ1-1; possible D gene TRBD1, 6 bases. CDR3 length: 15 residues. V lost 6 bases, J lost 3 bases, and 17 bases lay in between. Germline lookup yields CDR1 MNHNS and CDR2 SASEGT. The CDR3 nucleotides read TGTGCCAGCAGCCCTACAGGGTTTGGATACACTGAAGCTTTCTTT. As protein: CASSPTGFGYTEAFF.

This chain joins TRBV5-1 and TRBJ2-5; tentatively, D is TRBD2 (6 bases). The germline V and J ends were trimmed by 3 bases and 2 bases, with 17 bases remaining between them. Looked up from germline, CDR1 is SGHRS and CDR2 is YFSETQ. The CDR3 sequence is 16 residues long. The DNA for the CDR3 is TGCGCCAGCAGCTCGCAGACACGGACTATTCAAGAGACCCAGTACTTC. This gives the protein CASSSQTRTIQETQYF.

This clonotype was counted between two and nine times. The chain uses TRBV29-1 and TRBJ2-7; 10 bases align to TRBD1. Germline CDR1 is SQVTM and CDR2 is ANQGSEA. The CDR3 consists of 13 residues. After removal of 7 bases from V and 2 bases from J, the junction contained 5 bases not matched to a gene. The chain's CDR3 is CSARDRGPYEQYF. In nucleotides, the CDR3 is TGCAGCGCCCGGGACAGGGGACCCTACGAGCAGTACTTC.

The CDR3 DNA sequence: TGTGCCAGCAGCTTGATGTCAGGGAGCACCGGGGAGCTGTTTTTT. Protein: CASSLMSGSTGELFF. The V gene is TRBV11-2, the J gene TRBJ2-2; TRBD1 or TRBD2 may be the D gene (5 bases each). The germline gives CDR1 SGHAT, CDR2 FQNNGV. CDR3 size: 15 residues. The V and J ends lost 3 bases and 4 bases respectively, with 12 bases between them.

The chain uses TRBV4-2 and TRBJ2-3; D is unresolved. The length of the CDR3 is 16 residues. The germline gives CDR1 LGHNA, CDR2 YNFKEQ. With 0 bases removed from V and 1 base from J, the gap between germline ends came to 11 bases. DNA for the CDR3: TGTGCCAGCAGCCAAGATGAGGCGTCGGGCACAGATACGCAGTATTTT. Translation gives CASSQDEASGTDTQYF.

The chain combines TRBV7-2 with TRBJ2-7; D possibly corresponds to TRBD1 (6 bases). Trimming removed 1 base from V and 2 bases from J, with 15 bases in between. CDR3 length: 16 amino acids. Germline lookup yields CDR1 SGHTA and CDR2 FQGNSA. The CDR3: CASSLVSQGNPYEQYF. CDR3 in DNA: TGTGCCAGCAGCTTAGTGTCACAGGGTAACCCCTACGAGCAGTACTTC. Full variable domain (missing parts from reference TRBV7-2 and TRBJ2-7): GAGVSQSPSNKVTEKGKDVELRCDPISGHTALYWYRQSLGQGLEFLIYFQGNSAPDKSGLPSDRFSAERTGGSVSTLTIQRTQQEDSAVYLCASSLVSQGNPYEQYFGPGTRLTVT.

CDR3: CSASEFLSSGNTIYF. The CDR3 DNA reads as TGCAGTGCTAGTGAGTTTCTGAGCTCTGGAAACACCATATATTTT. The chain couples TRBV20-1 to TRBJ1-3; D gene unclear. Germline V lookup: CDR1 DFQATT, CDR2 SNEGSKA (reference sequence). The V end was cut by 3 bases, the J end by 0 bases, with 12 bases between. The CDR3 covers 15 residues.

This chain links TRBV20-1 with TRBJ2-7, with D maybe TRBD1 (5 bases). With 5 bases removed from V and 3 bases from J, the gap between germline ends came to 11 bases. This CDR3 comprises 12 residues. From germline, CDR1 is DFQATT and CDR2 SNEGSKA (reference sequence). The CDR3 spells CSALGQLYEQYF. CDR3 in DNA: TGCAGTGCTCTCGGACAACTCTACGAGCAGTACTTC.

This clonotype showed up many times. V gene TRBV2 combines with J gene TRBJ2-5; maybe TRBD1 (6 bases). V lost 7 bases, J lost 1 base, and 22 bases lay in between. The CDR3 is 17 amino acids. Germline CDR1 is SNHLY and CDR2 is FYNNEI. The DNA for the CDR3 is TGTGCCAGCACCGACCCCCAGGGGAACCCTCTCCAAGAGACCCAGTACTTC. As protein: CASTDPQGNPLQETQYF.

The table lists this clonotype with a few counts. The chain employs TRBV4-2 and TRBJ2-7; possibly TRBD1 or TRBD2 for D (5 bases each). The CDR3 loop spans 15 amino acids. The ends were cut back, 0 bases at V and 3 bases at J, with 12 bases in the middle. CDR1 and CDR2 (germline): LGHNA, YNFKEQ. The DNA of the CDR3 is TGTGCCAGCAGCCAAGATAGCCAGAGGGGCTACGAGCAGTACTTC. This encodes CASSQDSQRGYEQYF.

This clonotype has only a few counts. V gene TRBV3-1 combines with J gene TRBJ1-1, with D perhaps TRBD1 (6 bases). Germline V lookup: CDR1 LGHDT, CDR2 YNNKEL (reference sequence). CDR3 length: 16 amino acids. Trimming took 4 bases from V and 0 from J, leaving 15 bases between them. The CDR3 DNA reads as TGTGCCAGCAGCCCGTTTGGCACAGGGCTGAACACTGAAGCTTTCTTT. Its protein product is CASSPFGTGLNTEAFF. The complete variable domain, with remaining parts taken from reference TRBV3-1 and TRBJ1-1, reads DTAVSQTPKYLVTQMGNDKSIKCEQNLGHDTMYWYKQDSKKFLKIMFSYNNKELIINETVPNRFSPKSPDKAHLNLHINSLELGDSAVYFCASSPFGTGLNTEAFFGQGTRLTVV.